This T cell receptor beta chain was sequenced in a study of OX40 agonist ivuxolimab in advanced cancers. Unmatched junction bases numbered 2, after V lost 5 bases and J lost 6 bases. Per the germline V gene, CDR1 is MNHEY and CDR2 is SVGAGI. The CDR3 covers 13 residues. Collection of blood occurred at baseline, at cycle 4 day 1, and at cycle 7 day 1. Profiling relied on immunoSEQ multiplex PCR, and the TCRdb table lists in-frame clones only, not all of them. Counted here are about 64,000 clones, approximately 78% occurring once; the ten biggest clones make up around 5%. The chain carries TRBV6-5 and TRBJ1-5; TRBD1 matches 9 bases. Material: CD4+ or CD8+ T cells sorted from blood, obtained in a trial of the OX40 agonist ivuxolimab. This receptor was identified in an adult with an advanced solid tumor such as melanoma, head and neck, liver or kidney cancer. The CDR3 is CASSRTGAQPQHF. For the CDR3, the DNA is TGTGCCAGCAGTCGGACAGGGGCTCAGCCCCAGCATTTT.